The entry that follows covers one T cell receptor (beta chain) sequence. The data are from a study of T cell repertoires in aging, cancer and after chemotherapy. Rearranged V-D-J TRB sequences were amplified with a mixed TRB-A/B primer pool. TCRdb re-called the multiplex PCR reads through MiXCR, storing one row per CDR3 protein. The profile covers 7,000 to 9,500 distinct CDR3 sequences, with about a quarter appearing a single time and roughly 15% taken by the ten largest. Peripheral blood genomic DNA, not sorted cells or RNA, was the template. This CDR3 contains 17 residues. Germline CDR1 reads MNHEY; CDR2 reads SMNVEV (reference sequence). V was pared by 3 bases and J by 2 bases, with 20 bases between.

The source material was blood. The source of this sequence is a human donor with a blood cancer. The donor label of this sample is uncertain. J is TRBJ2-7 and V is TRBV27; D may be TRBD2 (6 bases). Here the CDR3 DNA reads TGTGCCAGCAGTTTCGGGACTGGAGGACCGATAGCCTACGAGCAGTACTTC. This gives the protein CASSFGTGGPIAYEQYF.